This passage covers 22 T cell receptor beta chains from one sample sequenced in a study of response to subunit inactivated influenza vaccine (dated by TCRdb to the late 2010s). The library came from RT-PCR. Sequencing was performed on an Illumina HiSeq 2500. Starting from the raw public reads, TCRdb applied fastp trimming at Q25, assembled clones with MiXCR and retained in-frame beta chains. Rows with one shared CDR3 protein collapse into an entry with the most common genes and DNA. This sample has over 650,000 distinct CDR3 sequences in its table, and around 18% of those were observed once. The biggest ten clones account for roughly 10% of the sample. The source material was PBMCs from blood, sampled approximately 5 days after vaccination. These receptors were obtained from a middle-aged man who received an inactivated influenza vaccine. Donor details come from another sample of the same person, matched by shared clones.

This clonotype was detected only a few times. DNA of the CDR3: TGTGCCAGCAGCTTAGTCGGCGGGAGGGCCCTAGAGACCCAGTACTTC. It is translated as CASSLVGGRALETQYF. The genes are TRBV7-6 and TRBJ2-5; 9 bases fit TRBD2. The CDR3 runs 16 residues. J was trimmed by 4 bases and V by 1 base; bases with no gene match: 7. Germline CDR1 is SGHVS and CDR2 is FNYEAQ.

This clonotype came up a few times. The rearrangement links TRBV6-1 to TRBJ2-7; TRBD2 matches at 9 bases. Germline V lookup: CDR1 MNHNS, CDR2 SASEGT. The CDR3 has 15 amino acids. V lost 6 bases, J lost 2 bases, and 8 bases stayed unmatched. In nucleotides, the CDR3 is TGTGCCAGCAGCCCCTCTAGCGGGGTTACCTACGAGCAGTACTTC. Its translation: CASSPSSGVTYEQYF.

The table lists this clonotype with many counts. The chain carries TRBV7-9 and TRBJ2-1; 14 bases match TRBD2. Trimming at V came to 3 bases and at J to 4 bases, leaving 2 bases not matched to a gene. Germline V gives CDR1 SEHNR, CDR2 FQNEAQ (reference sequence). The CDR3 loop spans 16 amino acids. The CDR3 region is CASSFGLAGGYNEQFF. The CDR3 nucleotides read TGTGCCAGCAGCTTCGGACTAGCGGGAGGTTACAATGAGCAGTTCTTC.

This chain links TRBV5-1 with TRBJ2-7; TRBD1 matches 8 bases. After removal of 1 base from V and 2 bases from J, the junction contained 8 bases not matched to a gene. The CDR3 totals 16 residues. Germline values: CDR1 SGHRS, CDR2 YFSETQ. The CDR3 coding sequence is TGCGCCAGCAGCTTGATGGGACAGGCTAGAGCCTACGAGCAGTACTTC. Amino acids: CASSLMGQARAYEQYF.

The chain has TRBV5-1 and TRBJ2-3, with 10 bases that match TRBD2. CDR3 length equals 14 residues. With 1 base clipped from V and 8 bases from J, the junction kept 4 bases outside the gene matches. The germline gives CDR1 SGHRS, CDR2 YFSETQ. CDR3: CASSLTSGKFTQYF. The CDR3 coding sequence is TGCGCCAGCAGCTTGACTAGCGGGAAGTTTACGCAGTATTTT. Filled out from reference TRBV5-1 and TRBJ2-3, the complete variable domain reads KAGVTQTPRYLIKTRGQQVTLSCSPISGHRSVSWYQQTPGQGLQFLFEYFSETQRNKGNFPGRFSGRQFSNSRSEMNVSTLELGDSALYLCASSLTSGKFTQYFGPGTRLTVL.

In this sample, this clonotype turned up a few times. This sequence joins TRBV20-1 and TRBJ2-3; no definite D call. Trimming pared 5 bases from V and 0 bases from J, leaving 18 bases between. The CDR3 length is 16 residues. CDR1 DFQATT and CDR2 SNEGSKA come from the germline V gene (reference sequence). Here the CDR3 reads CSARAPLQTSTDTQYF. The CDR3 nucleotides read TGCAGTGCTCGCGCGCCCTTACAGACTAGCACAGATACGCAGTATTTT.

The chain is built from TRBV20-1 and TRBJ2-5; the match to TRBD1 covers 8 bases. The CDR3 loop spans 15 amino acids. CDR1 DFQATT and CDR2 SNEGSKA come from the germline V gene (reference sequence). The junction had 7 bases not matched to a gene; V was cut back by 3 bases and J by 1 base. CDR3: CSARYRGSGQETQYF. For the CDR3, the DNA is TGCAGTGCTAGGTACAGGGGGAGCGGCCAAGAGACCCAGTACTTC.

There are a few counts of this clonotype. The chain links TRBV7-2 to TRBJ2-5; D is tentatively TRBD1 or TRBD2 (6 bases each). The germline gives CDR1 SGHTA, CDR2 FQGNSA. The CDR3 covers 15 residues. V lost 3 bases to trimming and J lost 2 bases, with 13 bases between them. CDR3 amino acids: CASSLGGGIQETQYF. DNA for the CDR3: TGTGCCAGCAGCTTGGGGGGCGGGATACAAGAGACCCAGTACTTC.

The chain uses TRBV20-1 and TRBJ2-1, with D possibly being TRBD1 (5 bases). The CDR3 is 16 amino acids. The germline V gene encodes CDR1 DFQATT and CDR2 SNEGSKA (reference sequence). Trimming left V 4 bases short and J 7 bases short, with 23 bases between. The CDR3: CSANPPAVGYRNEQFF. The CDR3 coding sequence is TGCAGTGCTAATCCCCCCGCGGTAGGGTACAGGAATGAGCAGTTCTTC.

This clonotype occurred many times. The V call is TRBV7-9, the J call TRBJ2-7; D uncertain. Trimming took off 2 bases at V and 5 bases at J, with 10 bases between the two ends. There are 13 residues in the CDR3. The germline V gene encodes CDR1 SEHNR and CDR2 FQNEAQ (reference sequence). CDR3 loop: CASSLSAVDEQYF. The CDR3 DNA reads TGTGCCAGCAGCTTAAGCGCCGTTGACGAGCAGTACTTC. The full variable domain, completed using reference TRBV7-9 and TRBJ2-7, is DTGVSQNPRHKITKRGQNVTFRCDPISEHNRLYWYRQTLGQGPEFLTYFQNEAQLEKSRLLSDRFSAERPKGSFSTLEIQRTEQGDSAMYLCASSLSAVDEQYFGPGTRLTVT.

This clonotype was counted only a few times. V usage is TRBV6-1 and J usage is TRBJ1-2, with a weak D call TRBD1 (6 bases). The V end lost 4 bases, the J end lost 5 bases, and 14 bases lay between the germline ends. Germline assignment: CDR1 MNHNS and CDR2 SASEGT. The CDR3 totals 14 residues. CDR3 region: CASSGGNRVYGYTF. As DNA, the CDR3 is TGTGCCAGCAGTGGAGGGAACAGGGTTTATGGCTACACCTTC.

This clonotype was found many times. This chain connects TRBV28 to TRBJ2-1; 8 bases are a match to TRBD2. Germline V gene sequence: CDR1 MDHEN, CDR2 SYDVKM. V shed 4 bases, J shed 3 bases, and the junction held 5 bases outside the gene matches. The CDR3 consists of 15 residues. The CDR3 DNA is TGTGCCAGCAGTTCCGGGGGGGCCGGCTACAATGAGCAGTTCTTC. Translated, it gives CASSSGGAGYNEQFF.

This chain uses TRBV20-1 with TRBJ2-3, with D hard to call. The CDR3 loop spans 15 amino acids. V was cut by 3 bases and J by 3 bases, with 16 bases left in between. Germline V CDR1 and CDR2: DFQATT, SNEGSKA (reference sequence). CDR3 sequence: CSARGNQKGTDTQYF. The CDR3 DNA reads TGCAGTGCTAGGGGGAACCAGAAGGGAACAGATACGCAGTATTTT.

The count of this clonotype is one. The chain links TRBV6-2 or TRBV6-3 to TRBJ1-4; no firm D call. Deletions cut 7 bases from V and 0 bases from J, with 9 bases between. Germline V lookup: CDR1 MNHEY, CDR2 SVGEGT. The CDR3 runs to 14 residues. CDR3 nucleotide sequence: TGTGCCAGCACCTACAAGGCAACTAATGAAAAACTGTTTTTT. Residues: CASTYKATNEKLFF.

This rearrangement joins TRBV10-2 to TRBJ2-1, with 13 bases lining up with TRBD2. The germline gives CDR1 WSHSY, CDR2 SAAADI. The length of the CDR3 is 17 residues. Germline trimming cut 0 bases from V and 8 bases from J; bases unmatched to any gene: 7. CDR3 in amino acids: CASSESPGTSGIYEQFF. DNA of the CDR3: TGCGCCAGCAGTGAGTCACCGGGGACTAGCGGGATCTATGAGCAGTTCTTC.

The chain combines TRBV15 with TRBJ2-3; either TRBD1 or TRBD2 may supply D (5 bases each). Germline V gene sequence: CDR1 LNHNV, CDR2 YYDKDF (reference sequence). Deletions cut 3 bases from V and 3 bases from J, with 13 bases between. This CDR3 spans 15 amino acids. CDR3 sequence: CATSSRVGATDTQYF. The CDR3, as DNA: TGTGCCACCAGCAGCAGGGTCGGGGCGACAGATACGCAGTATTTT.

This sequence joins TRBV6-1 and TRBJ2-7; weak D call: TRBD1 (6 bases). The V and J ends lost 5 bases and 0 bases respectively, with 11 bases between them. This CDR3 is 14 amino acids long. Germline-derived CDR1 and CDR2 are MNHNS and SASEGT. CDR3 region: CASSPGQFSYEQYF. DNA of the CDR3: TGTGCCAGCAGTCCGGGACAATTCTCCTACGAGCAGTACTTC.

A word on this clonotype: One base away lies a much larger clone, so this may be a sequencing read error. The chain joins TRBV6-1 to TRBJ2-3; the match to TRBD2 covers 8 bases. This CDR3 has 14 residues. V gave up 7 bases and J gave up 1 base; unmatched junction bases: 4. Germline V gives CDR1 MNHNS, CDR2 SASEGT. The chain's CDR3 is CASNRGGGTDTQYF. The DNA of the CDR3 is TGTGCCAGCAACCGGGGGGGAGGCACAGATACGCAGTATTTT.

V usage is TRBV7-2 and J usage is TRBJ2-7, with 7 nucleotides matching TRBD1. Germline assignment: CDR1 SGHTA and CDR2 FQGNSA. Trimming at V came to 3 bases and at J to 2 bases, leaving 4 bases not matched to a gene. The CDR3 totals 14 residues. The CDR3 DNA reads TGTGCCAGCAGCTTCGACAGGGACACCTACGAGCAGTACTTC. Translation: CASSFDRDTYEQYF. The full variable domain, its missing parts supplied by reference TRBV7-2 and TRBJ2-7, is GAGVSQSPSNKVTEKGKDVELRCDPISGHTALYWYRQSLGQGLEFLIYFQGNSAPDKSGLPSDRFSAERTGGSVSTLTIQRTQQEDSAVYLCASSFDRDTYEQYFGPGTRLTVT.

This clonotype was observed many times. The CDR3 DNA sequence: TGTGCCAGCAGCTTGAGGATGACAGATACGCAGTATTTT. As protein: CASSLRMTDTQYF. The chain recombines TRBV5-6 with TRBJ2-3; D remains unclear. V gave up 1 base and J gave up 3 bases, with 6 bases separating them. Germline CDR1 and CDR2: SGHDT and YYEEEE. The CDR3 has 13 amino acids.

This clonotype was picked up a small number of times. The gene calls are TRBV10-3 and TRBJ1-5; D is ambiguous. The CDR3 has 14 amino acids. CDR1 is ENHRY, CDR2 SYGVKD, per germline. V was pared by 4 bases and J by 2 bases, with 9 bases between. CDR3 coding DNA: TGTGCCATCAGTGCGGGTTCGGGCAATCAGCCCCAGCATTTT. Its translation: CAISAGSGNQPQHF.

This clonotype was observed a handful of times. The rearrangement links TRBV29-1 to TRBJ2-5; 14 bases agree with TRBD2. Germline V lookup: CDR1 SQVTM, CDR2 ANQGSEA. J was trimmed by 7 bases and V by 4 bases; bases with no gene match: 23. CDR3 length equals 20 residues. The CDR3 bases are TGCAGCGTTGTCCTCCTCAGGGCTAAATCGGGACTAGCGGGGGATAGGACCCAGTACTTC. It is translated as CSVVLLRAKSGLAGDRTQYF.